The T cell receptor beta chain described here comes from a study of shared clonotypes between healthy human individuals. Data came from immunoSEQ multiplex PCR; TCRdb stores just in-frame clones and leaves some out. The data contain 650,000 to 800,000 clones, over 60% of them singletons. This CDR3 is 20 amino acids long. Germline V CDR1 and CDR2: SGHNT, YYREEE (reference sequence). V dropped 0 bases and J dropped 0; count of bases not matched to a gene: 8. Sequenced input: memory CD4+ T cells sorted from blood. Subset meaning: CD45RA-negative fraction. The chain combines TRBV5-4 with TRBJ2-6; TRBD1 agrees at 11 bases. The receptor was isolated from a woman in her thirties in good health. The CDR3 region is CASSLDLDRGLRSGANVLTF. The CDR3 DNA sequence: TGTGCCAGCAGCTTGGACCTGGACAGGGGGCTTCGCTCTGGGGCCAACGTCCTGACTTTC.